This T cell receptor beta chain appears in the sequencing data of a study of CD8+ T cells in alopecia areata. Across the study: Patients in the treated group were given tofacitinib by mouth, 5 to 10 mg twice a day.

The sequencing template was cDNA reverse transcribed from extracted RNA. Only in-frame clones appear in the TCRdb table, and some are missing; sequencing was by immunoSEQ multiplex PCR. This sample has 150,000 to 200,000 clones, with 60% found just once. Treatment in this sample: oral pan-JAK inhibitor, 5-10 mg twice daily. This clonotype was sampled from a human donor with alopecia areata. The sequenced sample was CD4+ T cells sorted from blood, obtained at week 24, from a patient treated with tofacitinib.

CDR3 residues: CASSLRAGGSYNEQFF. The CDR3 DNA is TGTGCCAGCAGCTTAAGAGCGGGGGGGTCATACAATGAGCAGTTCTTC. The chain has TRBV7-2 and TRBJ2-1; TRBD2 aligns across 10 bases. V lost 2 bases, J lost 4 bases, and 5 bases stayed unmatched. CDR1 is SGHTA and CDR2 is FQGNSA in the germline V gene. The CDR3 runs to 16 residues.